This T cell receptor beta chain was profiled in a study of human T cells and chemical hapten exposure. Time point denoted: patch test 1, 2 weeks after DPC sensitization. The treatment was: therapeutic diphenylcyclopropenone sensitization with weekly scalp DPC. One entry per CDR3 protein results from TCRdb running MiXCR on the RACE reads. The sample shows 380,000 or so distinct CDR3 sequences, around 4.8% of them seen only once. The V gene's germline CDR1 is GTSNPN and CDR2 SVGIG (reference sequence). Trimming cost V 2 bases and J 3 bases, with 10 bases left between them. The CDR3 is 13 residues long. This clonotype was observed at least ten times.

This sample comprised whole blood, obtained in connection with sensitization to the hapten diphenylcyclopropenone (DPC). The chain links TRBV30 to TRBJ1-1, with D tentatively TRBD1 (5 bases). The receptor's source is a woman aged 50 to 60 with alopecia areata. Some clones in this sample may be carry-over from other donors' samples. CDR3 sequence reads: CAWSPDSYTEAFF. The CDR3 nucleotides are TGTGCCTGGAGTCCCGACAGCTACACTGAAGCTTTCTTT.